This TCR beta chain was documented in a study of blood T cell repertoires in COVID-19. Cohorts were determined from participant-reported clinical history. TCRdb's table, derived via immunoSEQ multiplex PCR, lists solely in-frame clones and lacks some. The sample comprises some 260,000 clones, about nine tenths of which are singletons, and about 6% rests with the top ten. V lost 0 bases and J lost 6, with 14 bases in between. Germline CDR1 SGHRS, CDR2 YFSETQ. The CDR3 sequence is 15 residues long. This chain joins TRBV5-1 and TRBJ2-3, with D possibly being TRBD1 (6 bases). Sequenced input: PBMCs or T cells enriched from blood (not recorded which). This receptor was identified in a woman in her 30s with acute COVID-19. The CDR3 DNA is TGCGCCAGCAGCTTGGAGTACAGGGAAGGTGATACGCAGTATTTT. Translation: CASSLEYREGDTQYF.